These T cell receptor beta chains were read from a single sample in a study of type 1 regulatory T cells. For these receptors, no antigen is known. TCRdb re-called the reads with MiXCR, one entry per CDR3 protein. The data hold tens of thousands of distinct CDR3 sequences, with around 20% observed a single time. Sequences were obtained from cultured type 1 regulatory T (Tr1) cells, either the whole culture or a sorted fraction (not recorded which). The receptors here all came from a human donor in good health. The CDR3 runs from the conserved cysteine through the conserved F or W. The D gene is left open where the match is weak. Not all rows give a size; the values are once, few, many and, for expanded clones, a class.

clone size: NA; V gene: TRBV20-1; J gene: TRBJ1-5; D gene: TRBD1; CDR3 DNA: TGCAGTGCTAGAGATTCCGTGACAGGGAGAAATCAGCCCCAGCATTTT; CDR3 protein: CSARDSVTGRNQPQHF
clone size: few; V gene: TRBV7-9; J gene: TRBJ2-3; D gene: TRBD1; CDR3 DNA: TGTGCCAGCAGCTATACAGGGGGCACAGATACGCAGTATTTT; CDR3 protein: CASSYTGGTDTQYF
clone size: NA; V gene: TRBV18; J gene: TRBJ1-1; D gene: NA; CDR3 DNA: TGTGCCAGCTCATCCGGCGGGGTATTCACTGAAGCTTTCTTT; CDR3 protein: CASSSGGVFTEAFF
clone size: NA; V gene: TRBV20-1; J gene: TRBJ2-6; D gene: NA; CDR3 DNA: TGCAGTGCTAGCGTTCAGGCTGGGGCCAACGTCCTGACTTTC; CDR3 protein: CSASVQAGANVLTF
clone size: NA; V gene: TRBV29-1; J gene: TRBJ1-1; D gene: TRBD1; CDR3 DNA: TGCAGCGTACACAGGGGTAGAGGGGGAAAAGAAGCTTTCTTT; CDR3 protein: CSVHRGRGGKEAFF
clone size: few; V gene: TRBV28; J gene: TRBJ2-7; D gene: TRBD1; CDR3 DNA: TGTGCCAGCAACGAACAGGGGGCGCTTGAGCAGTACTTC; CDR3 protein: CASNEQGALEQYF
clone size: NA; V gene: TRBV20-1; J gene: TRBJ2-1; D gene: NA; CDR3 DNA: TGCAGTGCTAGAGAACACGGAGGTGAGCAGTTCTTC; CDR3 protein: CSAREHGGEQFF
clone size: few; V gene: TRBV2; J gene: TRBJ2-5; D gene: NA; CDR3 DNA: TGTGCCAGCAACGTCCGAGTTGAAGAGACCCAGTACTTC; CDR3 protein: CASNVRVEETQYF
clone size: NA; V gene: TRBV6-2/TRBV6-3; J gene: TRBJ2-3; D gene: NA; CDR3 DNA: TGTGCCAGCGGGAGCGCGGACCGTGATACGCAGTATTTT; CDR3 protein: CASGSADRDTQYF
clone size: few; V gene: TRBV5-1; J gene: TRBJ2-5; D gene: TRBD2; CDR3 DNA: TGCGCCAGCAGCTTGCTAGCGGGAGTTGGTGAGACCCAGTACTTC; CDR3 protein: CASSLLAGVGETQYF
clone size: NA; V gene: TRBV29-1; J gene: TRBJ1-1; D gene: NA; CDR3 DNA: TGCAGCGCAGCCGGGGGGACTGAAGCTTTCTTT; CDR3 protein: CSAAGGTEAFF
clone size: NA; V gene: TRBV5-5; J gene: TRBJ2-1; D gene: NA; CDR3 DNA: TGTGCCAGCAGCTTCGAGGGTCGAGTATACAATGAGCAGTTCTTC; CDR3 protein: CASSFEGRVYNEQFF
clone size: few; V gene: TRBV6-5; J gene: TRBJ1-5; D gene: TRBD1; CDR3 DNA: TGTGCCAGCAGTCCCTGGTTGTCGACAGGGGCTCAGCCCCAGCATTTT; CDR3 protein: CASSPWLSTGAQPQHF
clone size: few; V gene: TRBV10-3; J gene: TRBJ2-2; D gene: NA; CDR3 DNA: TGTGCCATCAGTGAGTCGACCCCAGGGGTGGCCGGGGAGCTGTTTTTT; CDR3 protein: CAISESTPGVAGELFF
clone size: NA; V gene: TRBV3-1; J gene: TRBJ1-1; D gene: NA; CDR3 DNA: TGTGCCAGCAGCCAAGTAAGGGGCACTGAAGCTTTCTTT; CDR3 protein: CASSQVRGTEAFF
clone size: once; V gene: TRBV6-5; J gene: TRBJ2-2; D gene: TRBD1; CDR3 DNA: TGTGCCAGCCGAAGACAGGGAAATACCGGGGAGCTGTTTTTT; CDR3 protein: CASRRQGNTGELFF
clone size: few; V gene: TRBV6-2/TRBV6-3; J gene: TRBJ2-3; D gene: TRBD2; CDR3 DNA: TGTGCCAGCAGTTATCTAACTAGCGGGTCCCGAAGCACAGATACGCAGTATTTT; CDR3 protein: CASSYLTSGSRSTDTQYF
clone size: NA; V gene: TRBV7-2; J gene: TRBJ1-2; D gene: NA; CDR3 DNA: TGTGCCAGCAGCTCATGGACAGCTAACTATGGCTACACCTTC; CDR3 protein: CASSSWTANYGYTF
clone size: NA; V gene: TRBV12-3/TRBV12-4; J gene: TRBJ2-1; D gene: NA; CDR3 DNA: TGTGCCAGCAGTTTAACAAGGGCGGGTTACAATGAGCAGTTCTTC; CDR3 protein: CASSLTRAGYNEQFF
clone size: few; V gene: TRBV5-1; J gene: TRBJ1-1; D gene: TRBD1; CDR3 DNA: TGCGCCAGCAGAGGGGGCTTGGCGAACACTGAAGCTTTCTTT; CDR3 protein: CASRGGLANTEAFF
clone size: few; V gene: TRBV20-1; J gene: TRBJ2-3; D gene: NA; CDR3 DNA: TGCAGTGCTAGAGATCTAGGTGGGTGGACCAGGACAGATACGCAGTATTTT; CDR3 protein: CSARDLGGWTRTDTQYF
clone size: few; V gene: TRBV7-9; J gene: TRBJ2-7; D gene: TRBD2; CDR3 DNA: TGTGCCAGCAGCTCCGGGACTAGCTTAGACTACGAGCAGTACTTC; CDR3 protein: CASSSGTSLDYEQYF
clone size: few; V gene: TRBV4-3; J gene: TRBJ1-1; D gene: NA; CDR3 DNA: TGCGCCAGCAGCCAAAATTGGGGATTTGAAGCTTTCTTT; CDR3 protein: CASSQNWGFEAFF
clone size: NA; V gene: TRBV5-1; J gene: TRBJ2-1; D gene: NA; CDR3 DNA: TGCGCCAGCAGCCTGGGGGATGAATTCAATGAGCAGTTCTTC; CDR3 protein: CASSLGDEFNEQFF
clone size: NA; V gene: TRBV20-1; J gene: TRBJ2-1; D gene: TRBD2; CDR3 DNA: TGCAGTGCTCCGACTCGACTAGCGGGACTAAACAATGAGCAGTTCTTC; CDR3 protein: CSAPTRLAGLNNEQFF
clone size: NA; V gene: TRBV5-1; J gene: TRBJ1-1; D gene: NA; CDR3 DNA: TGCGCCAGCAGCGGGGACCTGGGGACTGAAGCTTTCTTT; CDR3 protein: CASSGDLGTEAFF
clone size: NA; V gene: TRBV18; J gene: TRBJ2-3; D gene: NA; CDR3 DNA: TGTGCCAGCTCACCACCGGGAGGTGGGGCAAATACGCAGTATTTT; CDR3 protein: CASSPPGGGANTQYF
clone size: NA; V gene: TRBV7-9; J gene: TRBJ2-3; D gene: NA; CDR3 DNA: TGTGCCACCCGAGGTTCTTCCACAGATACGCAGTATTTT; CDR3 protein: CATRGSSTDTQYF
clone size: NA; V gene: TRBV18; J gene: TRBJ2-1; D gene: NA; CDR3 DNA: TGTGCCAGCTCACCAGATCCATATGAGCAGTTCTTC; CDR3 protein: CASSPDPYEQFF
clone size: NA; V gene: TRBV5-1; J gene: TRBJ2-2; D gene: TRBD1; CDR3 DNA: TGCGCCAGCACCCGTGAGACAGGGATTACCGGGGAGCTGTTTTTT; CDR3 protein: CASTRETGITGELFF
clone size: many; V gene: TRBV20-1; J gene: TRBJ2-1; D gene: NA; CDR3 DNA: TGCAGTGCTGCCCTTTGGGGTAGCGGACAATACAATGAGCAGTTCTTC; CDR3 protein: CSAALWGSGQYNEQFF
clone size: few; V gene: TRBV5-1; J gene: TRBJ2-3; D gene: NA; CDR3 DNA: TGCGCCAGTTACCGGGACTCGAACACAGATACGCAGTATTTT; CDR3 protein: CASYRDSNTDTQYF
clone size: few; V gene: TRBV6-5; J gene: TRBJ2-1; D gene: TRBD2; CDR3 DNA: TGTGCCAGCACGGCTAGCGGGAGTAAGCATGAGCAGTTCTTC; CDR3 protein: CASTASGSKHEQFF
clone size: many; V gene: TRBV27; J gene: TRBJ2-1; D gene: TRBD2; CDR3 DNA: TGTGCCAGCAGTTGGTTTCTAGCGGGTAATGAGCAGTTCTTC; CDR3 protein: CASSWFLAGNEQFF
clone size: NA; V gene: TRBV28; J gene: TRBJ1-4; D gene: NA; CDR3 DNA: TGTGCCACCGGGACGCCCCGGGCAAATAATGAAAAACTGTTTTTT; CDR3 protein: CATGTPRANNEKLFF
clone size: many; V gene: TRBV7-2; J gene: TRBJ1-4; D gene: NA; CDR3 DNA: TGTGCCAGCAGCCTAGGGGGGTGGAGTGAAAAACTGTTTTTT; CDR3 protein: CASSLGGWSEKLFF
clone size: many; V gene: TRBV5-1; J gene: TRBJ1-1; D gene: NA; CDR3 DNA: TGCGCCAGCAGCTTGGGAGGCTCGGGGGGCAAAGGCACTGAAGCTTTCTTT; CDR3 protein: CASSLGGSGGKGTEAFF